The 15 T cell receptor beta chains presented below share a single source sample, sequenced in a study of blood T cell repertoires in COVID-19. Clones were sequenced by immunoSEQ multiplex PCR, and TCRdb holds only the in-frame ones, with some missing. Here the sample spans some 150,000 clones, 87% being singletons. Material for sequencing was peripheral blood. These receptors were taken from a woman in her sixties or seventies with active or convalescent COVID-19.

The J gene is TRBJ1-2, the V gene TRBV25-1; 7 nucleotides line up with TRBD1. V lost 6 bases to trimming and J lost 2 bases; unmatched junction nucleotides: 6. The CDR3 covers 14 residues. The germline V gene encodes CDR1 MGHDK and CDR2 SYGVNS. The DNA for the CDR3 is TGTGCCAGCAGACTAGGGGGCGGAAACTATGGCTACACCTTC. It yields the protein CASRLGGGNYGYTF.

The chain is built from TRBV5-1 and TRBJ2-7, with TRBD1 as a possible D gene (5 bases). The germline CDR1 and CDR2 sequences are SGHRS and YFSETQ. This CDR3 contains 15 residues. The ends were cut back, 1 base at V and 4 bases at J, with 15 bases in the middle. CDR3 sequence reads: CASSLSTGPFYEQYF. The CDR3, as DNA: TGCGCCAGCAGCTTGAGCACAGGACCCTTTTACGAGCAGTACTTC.

J is TRBJ2-7 and V is TRBV30; the D gene is possibly TRBD2 (5 bases). Germline lookup yields CDR1 GTSNPN and CDR2 SVGIG (reference sequence). Trimming cost V 3 bases and J 2 bases, with 17 bases left between them. This CDR3 spans 15 amino acids. CDR3 nucleotide sequence: TGTGCCTGGAGCACCTCACTAGTACTCCCCTACGAGCAGTACTTC. Residues: CAWSTSLVLPYEQYF.

The sample holds one count of this clone. The chain links TRBV19 to TRBJ1-5; D is possibly TRBD1 (6 bases). The CDR3 has 16 amino acids. Germline-derived CDR1 and CDR2 are LNHDA and SQIVND (reference sequence). V lost 0 bases and J lost 2, with 11 bases in between. The CDR3 loop reads CASSIEAGAGNQPQHF. The CDR3 DNA sequence: TGTGCCAGTAGTATAGAAGCGGGGGCCGGCAATCAGCCCCAGCATTTT.

This rearrangement joins TRBV19 to TRBJ1-2, with D perhaps TRBD1 (6 bases). Germline V gives CDR1 LNHDA, CDR2 SQIVND (reference sequence). The CDR3 has 14 residues. V shed 5 bases and J shed 2 bases, with 12 bases lying between them. CDR3 in amino acids: CASSAGGPNYGYTF. The DNA for the CDR3 is TGTGCCAGTAGTGCGGGGGGCCCAAACTATGGCTACACCTTC.

V and J are TRBV19 and TRBJ1-3; 7 bases line up with TRBD1. The CDR3 spans 15 residues. In germline, CDR1 is LNHDA, CDR2 SQIVND (reference sequence). V was pared by 7 bases and J by 2 bases, with 8 bases of the junction left unmatched. The CDR3 spells CASTLDRRTGNTIYF. As DNA, the CDR3 is TGTGCCAGTACCCTGGACAGGCGGACTGGAAACACCATATATTTT.

V gene TRBV5-1 combines with J gene TRBJ1-3; D is possibly TRBD1 (5 bases). Trimming removed 0 bases from V and 3 bases from J, with 13 bases in between. This CDR3 comprises 16 residues. Germline V gene sequence: CDR1 SGHRS, CDR2 YFSETQ. CDR3 sequence (DNA): TGCGCCAGCAGCTTGGAACCAGGGCCAAGTGGAAACACCATATATTTT. It yields the protein CASSLEPGPSGNTIYF. The variable domain in full, with the rest retrieved from reference TRBV5-1 and TRBJ1-3, is KAGVTQTPRYLIKTRGQQVTLSCSPISGHRSVSWYQQTPGQGLQFLFEYFSETQRNKGNFPGRFSGRQFSNSRSEMNVSTLELGDSALYLCASSLEPGPSGNTIYFGEGSWLTVV.

The V and J genes are TRBV5-5 and TRBJ2-1; D perhaps matches TRBD2 (5 bases). The germline gives CDR1 SGHKS, CDR2 YYEKEE (reference sequence). Deletions cut 4 bases from V and 4 bases from J, with 9 bases between. CDR3 length: 13 residues. As DNA, the CDR3 is TGTGCCAGCAGCCCGGACTCTTACAATGAGCAGTTCTTC. Translated, it gives CASSPDSYNEQFF.

This clone showed up just a few times. J is TRBJ1-2 and V is TRBV7-8; 8 bases match TRBD1. The length of the CDR3 is 14 residues. J was trimmed by 2 bases and V by 4 bases; bases with no gene match: 3. Germline assignment: CDR1 SGHVS and CDR2 FQNEAQ. The CDR3 protein is CASSYDRGNYGYTF. CDR3 DNA: TGTGCCAGCAGCTACGACAGGGGAAACTATGGCTACACCTTC.

The chain has TRBV5-4 and TRBJ2-5, with D tentatively TRBD2 (8 bases). The V gene lost 8 bases and the J gene lost 5 bases, with 28 bases spanning the gap. Germline CDR1 SGHNT, CDR2 YYREEE (reference sequence). The CDR3 is 17 amino acids. The DNA for the CDR3 is TGTGCCAGAAAGAGCGGGGGACCGGGACAGCCTACGGAGACCCAGTACTTC. Translation gives CARKSGGPGQPTETQYF. Complete variable domain (other parts from reference TRBV5-4 and TRBJ2-5): ETGVTQSPTHLIKTRGQQVTLRCSSQSGHNTVSWYQQALGQGPQFIFQYYREEENGRGNFPPRFSGLQFPNYSSELNVNALELDDSALYLCARKSGGPGQPTETQYFGPGTRLLVL.

The chain has TRBV5-1 and TRBJ2-2; TRBD1 matches 10 bases. V lost 4 bases to trimming and J lost 5 bases; unmatched junction nucleotides: 2. The CDR3 covers 14 residues. From germline, CDR1 is SGHRS and CDR2 YFSETQ. This chain's CDR3 is CASSMGQGTGELFF. The CDR3 coding sequence is TGCGCCAGCAGCATGGGACAGGGGACCGGGGAGCTGTTTTTT.

This clone has only one observation. The chain employs TRBV2 and TRBJ2-3; 8 nucleotides agree with TRBD2. This CDR3 comprises 14 residues. J lost 2 bases, V lost 11 bases, and 9 bases had no gene match. Germline V lookup: CDR1 SNHLY, CDR2 FYNNEI. The CDR3 reads CAGAGAGVTDTQYF. The DNA for the CDR3 is TGTGCCGGAGCGGGGGCGGGGGTCACAGATACGCAGTATTTT.

V and J are TRBV7-6 and TRBJ2-7, with 7 bases fitting TRBD1. V was clipped by 1 base and J by 2 bases; unmatched bases: 8. The CDR3 spans 16 residues. Germline V lookup: CDR1 SGHVS, CDR2 FNYEAQ. The DNA for the CDR3 is TGTGCCAGCAGCTTAGAGGGGGCCCCGCCACCCTACGAGCAGTACTTC. It translates to CASSLEGAPPPYEQYF.

The chain joins TRBV5-5 to TRBJ2-3; TRBD1 agrees at 7 bases. V lost 5 bases, J lost 0 bases, and 3 bases stayed unmatched. CDR3 length: 14 residues. The germline CDR1 and CDR2 sequences are SGHKS and YYEKEE (reference sequence). The CDR3 reads CASRGQTSTDTQYF. The CDR3 DNA reads as TGTGCCAGCAGGGGACAGACTAGCACAGATACGCAGTATTTT.

This clone was picked up one time. The chain carries TRBV7-2 and TRBJ1-1; D gene unclear. The CDR3 has 13 amino acids. CDR1 and CDR2 from the germline V gene are SGHTA and FQGNSA. V was trimmed by 6 bases and J by 6 bases, leaving 14 bases between them. CDR3 sequence (DNA): TGTGCCAGCAGGGTGGAGGATTTCGCTGAAGCTTTCTTT. Protein: CASRVEDFAEAFF.